This T cell receptor beta chain was recorded in a study of T cells expressing NK-cell markers (dated by TCRdb to 2020 to 2021). In terms of the full investigation: Three sorted T-cell subsets (CD3+CD56+NKG2C+, CD3+CD56+NKG2C- and CD3+CD56-NKG2C+) from fewer than 10 donors had their TCR beta-chain repertoires profiled. Seven of the eight sequenced donors were HCMV-seropositive and one was HCMV-seronegative. Libraries were sequenced as 2 x 150 bp reads on Illumina HiSeq 2000/2500, MiSeq or NextSeq. All eight donors whose samples were sequenced were randomly selected healthy volunteers, three of them men and five women. Summary of the overall study and its limitations: Those dominant clonotypes were again the most abundant among CD3+CD56-NKG2C+ cells in several donors, at about 28.3-60.1%. Whether the expanded NKG2C-expressing T cell clones were specific for HCMV antigens was left unclear. In roughly six donors, the dominant CD3+CD56+NKG2C+ clonotypes were among the top 10 CD8+ clonotypes and accounted for about 1.0-8% of CD8+ T cells.

Comment on this clonotype: Its recognized antigen is unknown.

For sequencing, an Illumina HiSeq 2000 was employed. 5'RACE template switching, by which a universal primer site and unique molecular identifiers were added, was used to make TCR beta cDNA libraries. Priming for cDNA synthesis came from the TCR beta constant segment, and two successive PCR amplification steps followed. The published analysis was carried out like this. Reads were demultiplexed and grouped by UMI with MIGEC, and clonotypes were assembled and quantified with MiTCR. To remove erroneous sequences, TCR cDNA sequences were retained only when supported by two or more reads. Downstream repertoire analysis used the tcR package, and clonotypes were matched across fractions by CDR3 nucleotide sequence plus V segment. VDJmatch was used to annotate antigen specificity against VDJdb, with one amino acid substitution in CDR3 allowed. TCRdb reprocessed the reads; each CDR3 protein sequence makes one entry, and DNA is unavailable. The V and J calls come from TCRdb's annotation, not from the publication. This specimen's table enumerates about 150,000 distinct CDR3 sequences. The leading ten clones occupy around a third of the sample.

The CDR1 and CDR2 encoded by the germline V gene are SNHLY and FYNNEI. From cysteine to phenylalanine, the CDR3 is 14 amino acids long. DNA is not recorded here. HCMV serostatus was determined by detecting HCMV-specific IgG in serum with a commercial ELISA kit. Peripheral blood mononuclear cells were isolated from blood by Ficoll density gradient centrifugation. Sequenced material: blood T cells: a sorted CD56 or NKG2C T cell subset, CD4+ or CD8+ T cells, or bulk PBMC T cells (not recorded which). The chain joins TRBV2 to TRBJ2-1; TCRdb gives TRBD2 as the D gene, but with no DNA this cannot be confirmed. This sequence originates from a woman aged 50 to 60 in good health. Donor details come from another sample of the same person, matched by shared clones. The CDR3 has the sequence CASSFRLPSNEQFF.